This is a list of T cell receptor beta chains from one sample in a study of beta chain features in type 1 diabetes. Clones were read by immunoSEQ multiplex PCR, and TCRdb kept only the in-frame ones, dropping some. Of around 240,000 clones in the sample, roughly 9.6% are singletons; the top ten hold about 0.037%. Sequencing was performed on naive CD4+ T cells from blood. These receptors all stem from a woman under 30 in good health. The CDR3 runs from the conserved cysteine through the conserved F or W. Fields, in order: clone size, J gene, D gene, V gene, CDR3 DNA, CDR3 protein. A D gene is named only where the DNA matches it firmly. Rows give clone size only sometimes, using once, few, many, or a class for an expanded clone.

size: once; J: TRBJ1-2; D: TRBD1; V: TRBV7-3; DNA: TGTGCCAGCAGCCTCGGACAGGGGGCTAACTATGGCTACACCTTC; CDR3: CASSLGQGANYGYTF
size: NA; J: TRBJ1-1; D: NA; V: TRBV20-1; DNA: TGCAGCCCTCGGGGGGGCACTGAAGCTTTCTTT; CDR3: CSPRGGTEAFF
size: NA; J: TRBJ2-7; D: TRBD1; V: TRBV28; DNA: TGTGCCAGCAGTTTCGGGGGACAGGGCACCTACGAGCAGTACTTC; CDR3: CASSFGGQGTYEQYF
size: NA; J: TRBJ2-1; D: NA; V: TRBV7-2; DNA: TGTGCCAGCAGCCCCCAGACTAGCTACAATGAGCAGTTCTTC; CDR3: CASSPQTSYNEQFF
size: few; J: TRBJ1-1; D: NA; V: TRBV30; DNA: TGTGCCTGGAGTGTACGACAGCCAAACACTGAAGCTTTCTTT; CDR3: CAWSVRQPNTEAFF
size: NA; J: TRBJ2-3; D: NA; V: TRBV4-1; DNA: TGCGCCAGCAGCCAGGTGGGGCTAGTTAGAGATACGCAGTATTTT; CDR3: CASSQVGLVRDTQYF
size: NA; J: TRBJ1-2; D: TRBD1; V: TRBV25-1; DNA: TGTGCCAGCAGTGATACGGGACAGGGAGGTGGCTACACCTTC; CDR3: CASSDTGQGGGYTF
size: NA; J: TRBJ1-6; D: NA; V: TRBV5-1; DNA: TGCGCCAGCAGCCGTACAACCTCAGGGGATAATTCACCCCTCCACTTT; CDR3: CASSRTTSGDNSPLHF
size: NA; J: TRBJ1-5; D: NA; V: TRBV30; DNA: TGTGCCTGGAGTGTCCCCCTTAGGCCCCAGCATTTT; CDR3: CAWSVPLRPQHF
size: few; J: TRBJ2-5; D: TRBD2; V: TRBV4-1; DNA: TGCGCCAGCAGCCAAGCGGGCGGGGGGCGCAGGGCCCAGTACTTC; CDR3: CASSQAGGGRRAQYF
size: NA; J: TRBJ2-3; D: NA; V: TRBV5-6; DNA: TGTGCCAGCAGCTTGGGTATGGCCTCCACAGATACGCAGTATTTT; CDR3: CASSLGMASTDTQYF
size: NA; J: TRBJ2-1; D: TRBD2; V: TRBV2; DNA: TGTGCCAGCACCATACTAGCGGGAGGCCCCAATGAGCAGTTCTTC; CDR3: CASTILAGGPNEQFF
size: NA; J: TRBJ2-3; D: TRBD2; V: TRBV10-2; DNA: TGCGCCAGCAGTGAGTCGACATGGAGCGGGAGTACGGATACGCAGTATTTT; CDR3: CASSESTWSGSTDTQYF
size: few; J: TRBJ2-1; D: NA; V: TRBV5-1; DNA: TGCGCCAGCAGCTTGGTTCTGCAGGGGACCTACAATGAGCAGTTCTTC; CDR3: CASSLVLQGTYNEQFF
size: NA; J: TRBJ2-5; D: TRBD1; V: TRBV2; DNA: TGTGCCAGCAGGGGGACAGGGTCCCAAGAGACCCAGTACTTC; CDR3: CASRGTGSQETQYF
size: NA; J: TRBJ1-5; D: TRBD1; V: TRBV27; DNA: TGTGCCAGCAGCTCCAATCCTAGGACAGGGGTTTCTCAGCCCCAGCATTTT; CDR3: CASSSNPRTGVSQPQHF
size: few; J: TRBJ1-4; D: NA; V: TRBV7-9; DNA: TGTGCCAGCAGCTTAGCACTGGGGGCAAAGGAAAAACTGTTTTTT; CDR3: CASSLALGAKEKLFF
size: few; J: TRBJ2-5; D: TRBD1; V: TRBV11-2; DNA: TGTGCCAGCAGCACCGGACAGGGCGTATGGGAGACCCAGTACTTC; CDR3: CASSTGQGVWETQYF
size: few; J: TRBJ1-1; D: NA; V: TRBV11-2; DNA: TGTGCCAGCAGCTTAGTCCCAACAGGGTTGAACACTGAAGCTTTCTTT; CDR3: CASSLVPTGLNTEAFF
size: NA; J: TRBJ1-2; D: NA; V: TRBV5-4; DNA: TGTGCCAGCAGCTTTGTCCGTGCGGGGAGTGATGGCTACACCTTC; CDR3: CASSFVRAGSDGYTF
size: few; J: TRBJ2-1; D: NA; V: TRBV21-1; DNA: TGTGCCAGCAGCTCCCCAACGCGGGGACTAAATAACAATGAGCAGTTCTTC; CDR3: CASSSPTRGLNNNEQFF
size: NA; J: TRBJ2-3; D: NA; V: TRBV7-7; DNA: TGTGCCAGCAGCTTAGGCAGGACAGATACGCAGTATTTT; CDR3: CASSLGRTDTQYF
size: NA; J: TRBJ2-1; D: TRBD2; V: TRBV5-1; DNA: TGCGCCAGCAGCTTAGCGGGGGGAAGCTCCTACAATGAGCAGTTCTTC; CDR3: CASSLAGGSSYNEQFF
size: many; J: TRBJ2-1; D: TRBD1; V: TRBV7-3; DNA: TGTGCCAGCAGCTTACAGGGGGCCTACAATGAGCAGTTCTTC; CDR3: CASSLQGAYNEQFF
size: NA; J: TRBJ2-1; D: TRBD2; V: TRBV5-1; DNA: TGCGCCAGCAGCGTAACTAGCGCCAATGAGCAGTTCTTC; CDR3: CASSVTSANEQFF
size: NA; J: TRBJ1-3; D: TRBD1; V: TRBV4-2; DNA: TGTGCCAGCAGCCATAGACAGGGTCCTGGAAACACCATATATTTT; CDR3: CASSHRQGPGNTIYF
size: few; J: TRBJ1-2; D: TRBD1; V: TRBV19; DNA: TGTGCCAGTAGTATAGCCGCAGGGGGCGACTATGGCTACACCTTC; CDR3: CASSIAAGGDYGYTF
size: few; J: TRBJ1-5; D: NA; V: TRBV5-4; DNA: TGTGCCAGCAGCTTGGGAGGGGGAAGCAATCAGCCCCAGCATTTT; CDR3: CASSLGGGSNQPQHF
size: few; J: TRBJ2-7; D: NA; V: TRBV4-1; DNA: TGCGCCAGCAGCCTGAGCCTAACCCCCTCCTACGAGCAGTACTTC; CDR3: CASSLSLTPSYEQYF
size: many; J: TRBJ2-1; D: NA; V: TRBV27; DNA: TGTGCCAGCACCCTTAACGGAGGTGAGCAGTTCTTC; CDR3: CASTLNGGEQFF
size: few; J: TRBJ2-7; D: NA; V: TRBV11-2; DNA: TGTGCCAGCAGCATCGGACAGTCCCACGAGCAGTACTTC; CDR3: CASSIGQSHEQYF
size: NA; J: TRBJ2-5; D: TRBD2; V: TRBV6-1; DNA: TGTGCCAGCAATCAAATAGCGGGAGAGGGGACCCAGTACTTC; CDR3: CASNQIAGEGTQYF
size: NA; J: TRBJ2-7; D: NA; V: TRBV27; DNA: TGTGCCAGCAGTGTACAGGGAACCTACGAGCAGTACTTC; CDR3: CASSVQGTYEQYF
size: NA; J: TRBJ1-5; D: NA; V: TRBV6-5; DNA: TGTGCCAGCAGCCCCGGTGTCGGGAGCAATCAGCCCCAGCATTTT; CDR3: CASSPGVGSNQPQHF
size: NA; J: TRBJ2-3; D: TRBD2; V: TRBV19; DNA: TGTGCCAGTAGTCCTAGCGGGAGCACAGATACGCAGTATTTT; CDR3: CASSPSGSTDTQYF
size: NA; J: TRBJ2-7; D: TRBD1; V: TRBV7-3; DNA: TGTGCCAGCAGCGTGGGACAGGGGAACTACGAGCAGTACTTC; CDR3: CASSVGQGNYEQYF
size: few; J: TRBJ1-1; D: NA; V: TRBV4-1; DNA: TGCGCCAGCAGCCAAGACCCAAACAGGGCAGGTACTGAAGCTTTCTTT; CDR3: CASSQDPNRAGTEAFF
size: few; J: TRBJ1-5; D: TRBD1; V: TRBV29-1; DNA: TGCAGCGTACAGGGGGCGAGCAATCAGCCCCAGCATTTT; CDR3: CSVQGASNQPQHF
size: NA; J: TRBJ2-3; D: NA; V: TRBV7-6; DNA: TGTGCCAGCAGCTTAGGGGCCGGGACTGTCACAGATACGCAGTATTTT; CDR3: CASSLGAGTVTDTQYF
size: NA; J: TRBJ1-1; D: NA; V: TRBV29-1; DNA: TGCAGCGTTGGGGTCGGGGGGCCAGAGAACACTGAAGCTTTCTTT; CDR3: CSVGVGGPENTEAFF
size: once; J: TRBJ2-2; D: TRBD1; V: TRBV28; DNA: TGTGCCAGCAGTCCCTACCCGACAGGGTTTACCAACACCGGGGAGCTGTTTTTT; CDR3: CASSPYPTGFTNTGELFF
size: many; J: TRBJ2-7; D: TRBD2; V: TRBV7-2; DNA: TGTGCCAGCAGCCTAAACGGACTAGCGGGAGGATCCTACGAGCAGTACTTC; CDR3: CASSLNGLAGGSYEQYF
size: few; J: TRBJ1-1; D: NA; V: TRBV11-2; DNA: TGTGCCAGCAGCCCGTTCCACAGGAACACTGAAGCTTTCTTT; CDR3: CASSPFHRNTEAFF
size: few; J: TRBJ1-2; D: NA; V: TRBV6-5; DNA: TGTGCCAGCAGTTATGCCCGGGACAGCTACACCTTC; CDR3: CASSYARDSYTF
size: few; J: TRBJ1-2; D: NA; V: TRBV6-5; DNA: TGTGCCAGCAGTTACGGTACAGGGAACTATGGCTACACCTTC; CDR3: CASSYGTGNYGYTF
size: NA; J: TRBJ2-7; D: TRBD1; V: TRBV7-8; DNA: TGTGCCAGCAGTAGCCATGGACAGGCGTCCGTTTACGAGCAGTACTTC; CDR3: CASSSHGQASVYEQYF
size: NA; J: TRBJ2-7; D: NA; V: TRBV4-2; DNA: TGTGCCAGCAGCCAAGATCCCGGGGGACTCGTAGTCGGGTCGGGCTACGAGCAGTACTTC; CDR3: CASSQDPGGLVVGSGYEQYF
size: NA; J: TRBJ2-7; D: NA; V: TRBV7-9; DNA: TGTGCCAGCAGCTTAGGCGTGACTATTCACGAGCAGTACTTC; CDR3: CASSLGVTIHEQYF
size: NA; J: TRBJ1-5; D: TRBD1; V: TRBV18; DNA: TGTGCCAGCTCGACCACCGGCACAGGGGGCAATCAGCCCCAGCATTTT; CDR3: CASSTTGTGGNQPQHF
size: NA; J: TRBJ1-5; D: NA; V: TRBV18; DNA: TGTGCCAGCTCACCGTTGGAGGGTGAACAGCCCCAGCATTTT; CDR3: CASSPLEGEQPQHF
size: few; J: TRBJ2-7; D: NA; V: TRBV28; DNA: TGTGCCAGCATCTGGGCCGGGGCCTACGAGCAGTACTTC; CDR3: CASIWAGAYEQYF
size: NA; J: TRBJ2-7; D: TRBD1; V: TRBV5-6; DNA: TGTGCCAGCAGCATCCCACAGGGGTACGAGCAGTACTTC; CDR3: CASSIPQGYEQYF
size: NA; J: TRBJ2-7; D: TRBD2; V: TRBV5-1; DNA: TGCGCCAGCACCCTTTCCAGCGGGAGAGGCTACGAGCAGTACTTC; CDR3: CASTLSSGRGYEQYF
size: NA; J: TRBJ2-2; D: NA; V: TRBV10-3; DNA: TGTGCCATCCGGAGGGTAGCGGTCGGTACCGGGGAGCTGTTTTTT; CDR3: CAIRRVAVGTGELFF
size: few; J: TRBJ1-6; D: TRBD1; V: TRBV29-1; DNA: TGCAGCGTGGGGGCGGACAGGGCCTTCTCCTATAATTCACCCCTCCACTTT; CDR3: CSVGADRAFSYNSPLHF